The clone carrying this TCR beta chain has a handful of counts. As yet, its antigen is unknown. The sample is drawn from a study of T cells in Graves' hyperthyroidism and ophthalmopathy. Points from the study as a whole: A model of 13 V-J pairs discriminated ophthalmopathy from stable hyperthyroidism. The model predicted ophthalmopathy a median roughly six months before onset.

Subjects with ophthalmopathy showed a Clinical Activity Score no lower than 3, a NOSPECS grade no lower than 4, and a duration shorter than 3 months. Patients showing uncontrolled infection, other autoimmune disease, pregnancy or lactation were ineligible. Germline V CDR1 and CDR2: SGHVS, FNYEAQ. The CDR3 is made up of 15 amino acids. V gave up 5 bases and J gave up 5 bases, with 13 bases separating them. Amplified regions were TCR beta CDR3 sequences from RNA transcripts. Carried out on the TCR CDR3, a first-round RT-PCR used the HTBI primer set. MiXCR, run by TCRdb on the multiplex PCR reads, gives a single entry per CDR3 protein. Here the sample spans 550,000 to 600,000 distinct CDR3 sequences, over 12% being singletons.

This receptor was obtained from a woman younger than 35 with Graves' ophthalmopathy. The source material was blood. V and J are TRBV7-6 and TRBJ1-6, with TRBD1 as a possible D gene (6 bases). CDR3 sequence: CASSDGGRNNSPLHF. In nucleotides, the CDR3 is TGTGCCAGCAGCGATGGGGGGCGGAATAATTCACCCCTCCACTTT.